This T cell receptor beta chain originates from a study of cytomegalovirus exposure and HLA in healthy donors. The study's findings and limits: CMV antigen specificity of a few CMV-associated chains was confirmed in vitro.

On this clone: Its specificity is not known.

Use of 60 Vbeta and 13 Jbeta primers characterized the PCR. Only in-frame clones appear in the TCRdb table, and some are missing; sequencing was by immunoSEQ multiplex PCR. The sample has about 170,000 clones, approximately 81% seen once. This CDR3 region has 17 residues. Germline V gene lookup returns CDR1 MGHRA and CDR2 YSYEKL. The V segment lost 2 bases and the J segment 4 bases; nucleotides outside the gene matches: 10. This receptor was identified in a man aged 30 to 45 in good health and CMV-seropositive. This sequence joins TRBV4-1 and TRBJ2-2, with 7 bases identical to TRBD1. The sample taken for sequencing was PBMCs. This CDR3 is CASSQTGVRVPTGELFF. CDR3 bases: TGCGCCAGCAGCCAAACAGGGGTCCGGGTCCCCACCGGGGAGCTGTTTTTT.